The 25 T cell receptor beta chains below were found in one sample sequenced in a study of response to subunit inactivated influenza vaccine. TCRdb ran MiXCR on the RT-PCR reads and lists one entry per CDR3 protein. The sample holds approximately 490,000 distinct CDR3 sequences, approximately 7.2% seen once. Here the sequenced sample was PBMCs from blood, taken around 25 months after vaccination. The origin of the receptors is a man between 50 and 69 years old who received an inactivated influenza vaccine.

This clonotype was seen ten or more times. The V and J genes are TRBV9 and TRBJ2-4, with 8 bases fitting TRBD2. The V gene end was trimmed by 1 base and the J gene end by 8 bases; junction bases not matched to a gene: 5. Germline CDR1 and CDR2: SGDLS and YYNGEE. CDR3 size: 14 residues. The CDR3 reads CASSVSGLGDIQYF. CDR3 sequence (DNA): TGTGCCAGCAGCGTATCGGGACTAGGGGACATTCAGTACTTC.

This clonotype has more than one count but fewer than ten. V is TRBV4-3 and J is TRBJ2-2, with 9 bases matching TRBD2. Trimming at V came to 0 bases and at J to 6 bases, leaving 5 bases not matched to a gene. The CDR3 is 16 amino acids. Germline V lookup: CDR1 LGHNA, CDR2 YSLEER. The CDR3 sequence: CASSQEIPSGAGELFF. As DNA, the CDR3 is TGCGCCAGCAGCCAAGAGATCCCTAGCGGGGCCGGGGAGCTGTTTTTT.

The table lists this clonotype with a few counts. The chain recombines TRBV7-9 with TRBJ2-7, with 7 bases lining up with TRBD2. CDR3 length: 17 residues. V shed 4 bases and J 0 bases; nucleotides not matched to a gene: 12. Germline V gene data show CDR1 as SEHNR and CDR2 as FQNEAQ (reference sequence). The CDR3 region is CASSSRVGGVLSYEQYF. The CDR3 DNA reads as TGTGCCAGCAGCTCGAGAGTTGGGGGGGTCCTCTCCTACGAGCAGTACTTC.

This clonotype was seen a few times. The rearrangement joins TRBV29-1 to TRBJ2-3; TRBD1 aligns across 10 bases. This CDR3 contains 15 residues. Germline V gene sequence: CDR1 SQVTM, CDR2 ANQGSEA. Trimming at V came to 6 bases and at J to 4 bases, leaving 10 bases not matched to a gene. The CDR3 reads CSVLLRDRGPDTQYF. CDR3 bases: TGCAGCGTCCTTCTACGGGACAGGGGCCCAGATACGCAGTATTTT.

This clonotype turned up a few times. In DNA, the CDR3 is TGTGCCAGCAGCCTGGATGCGGGCGACTACGAGCAGTACTTC. As protein: CASSLDAGDYEQYF. The chain combines TRBV7-6 with TRBJ2-7, with a tentative D call TRBD2 (5 bases). The germline V gene has CDR1 SGHVS and CDR2 FNYEAQ. There are 14 residues in the CDR3. V lost 5 bases and J 3 bases, leaving 14 bases between the germline ends.

CDR3 region: CASSEQVQETQYF. CDR3 coding DNA: TGTGCCAGCAGTGAACAGGTTCAAGAGACCCAGTACTTC. V usage is TRBV2 and J usage is TRBJ2-5; no firm D call. The V gene's germline CDR1 is SNHLY and CDR2 FYNNEI. There are 13 residues in the CDR3. Trimming stripped 2 bases from V and 2 bases from J, with 6 bases between.

This clonotype has at least ten counts. The V and J genes are TRBV4-1 and TRBJ2-5; D uncertain. CDR1 and CDR2 (germline): MGHRA, YSYEKL. There are 13 residues in the CDR3. V was trimmed by 1 base and J by 1 base, leaving 4 bases between them. The CDR3 DNA reads TGCGCCAGCAGCCAAGGGACCCAAGAGACCCAGTACTTC. Protein sequence: CASSQGTQETQYF.

The rearrangement uses TRBV3-1 and TRBJ1-2, with 8 bases lining up with TRBD1. The CDR3 has 18 residues. Germline V gene lookup returns CDR1 LGHDT and CDR2 YNNKEL (reference sequence). V gave up 0 bases and J gave up 1 base; unmatched junction bases: 10. CDR3 region: CASSQDPRTGGYNYGYTF. The CDR3 nucleotides read TGTGCCAGCAGCCAAGATCCGCGAACAGGGGGGTATAACTATGGCTACACCTTC.

This clonotype was recorded at least ten times. CDR3 coding DNA: TGCGCCAGCACCCGGGACAGCTCCTACGAGCAGTACTTC. It is translated as CASTRDSSYEQYF. The chain joins TRBV5-1 to TRBJ2-7; the match to TRBD1 covers 7 bases. Trimming cost V 6 bases and J 0 bases; bases outside gene matches: 3. CDR1 is SGHRS and CDR2 is YFSETQ in the germline V gene. CDR3 length equals 13 residues.

This clonotype was seen at least ten times. The V gene is TRBV5-1, the J gene TRBJ2-7, with no clear D. Germline V gene sequence: CDR1 SGHRS, CDR2 YFSETQ. The CDR3 spans 12 residues. Trimming shortened V by 1 base and J by 4 bases, and 6 bases separated the two germline ends. In DNA form, the CDR3 reads TGCGCCAGCAGCTTGAAGGGTTACGAGCAGTACTTC. Translating it yields CASSLKGYEQYF. The full variable domain, completed using reference TRBV5-1 and TRBJ2-7, is KAGVTQTPRYLIKTRGQQVTLSCSPISGHRSVSWYQQTPGQGLQFLFEYFSETQRNKGNFPGRFSGRQFSNSRSEMNVSTLELGDSALYLCASSLKGYEQYFGPGTRLTVT.

This chain joins TRBV4-2 and TRBJ2-2, with TRBD2 matching 7 bases. The CDR3 runs to 15 residues. The germline V gene encodes CDR1 LGHNA and CDR2 YNFKEQ. V was pared by 0 bases and J by 6 bases, with 4 bases of the junction left unmatched. The CDR3 bases are TGTGCCAGCAGCCAAGATTGGGGGGGAGCCGGGGAGCTGTTTTTT. Translating gives CASSQDWGGAGELFF.

The chain carries TRBV4-3 and TRBJ1-2; D is perhaps TRBD1 (6 bases). The CDR3 spans 15 residues. Trimming pared 2 bases from V and 8 bases from J, leaving 18 bases between. CDR1 is LGHNA, CDR2 YSLEER, per germline. The CDR3 loop is CASSQSGGGAWGYTF. The CDR3 DNA sequence: TGCGCCAGCAGCCAATCCGGGGGCGGGGCCTGGGGCTACACCTTC.

The gene calls are TRBV7-9 and TRBJ2-3; 11 bases align to TRBD2. The CDR3 consists of 15 residues. Trimming cost V 7 bases and J 3 bases; bases outside gene matches: 6. CDR1 and CDR2 (germline): SEHNR, FQNEAQ (reference sequence). As DNA, the CDR3 is TGTGCCAGCAAATTGACTAGCGGGGAGACAGATACGCAGTATTTT. As protein: CASKLTSGETDTQYF.

This clonotype was observed a handful of times. The CDR3 loop is CASRRVQGNTGELFF. The CDR3 nucleotides read TGTGCCAGCAGGAGGGTCCAGGGGAACACCGGGGAGCTGTTTTTT. The rearrangement joins TRBV7-2 to TRBJ2-2; perhaps D is TRBD1 or TRBD2 (5 bases each). Looked up from germline, CDR1 is SGHTA and CDR2 is FQGNSA. Trimming took off 6 bases at V and 1 base at J, with 12 bases between the two ends. There are 15 residues in the CDR3. Combining the CDR3 with reference TRBV7-2 and TRBJ2-2 gives the whole variable domain GAGVSQSPSNKVTEKGKDVELRCDPISGHTALYWYRQSLGQGLEFLIYFQGNSAPDKSGLPSDRFSAERTGGSVSTLTIQRTQQEDSAVYLCASRRVQGNTGELFFGEGSRLTVL.

The table lists this clonotype with a few counts. The gene calls are TRBV10-3 and TRBJ2-7; D unclear. From germline, CDR1 is ENHRY and CDR2 SYGVKD. This CDR3 contains 10 residues. Trimming took 1 base from V and 9 from J, leaving 4 bases between them. The DNA of the CDR3 is TGTGCCATCAGTGAGTGGGTGCAGTACTTC. Residues: CAISEWVQYF.

This clonotype was observed many times. The chain has TRBV12-3 or TRBV12-4 and TRBJ2-4; D gene uncertain. V lost 6 bases to trimming and J lost 6 bases, with 12 bases between them. This CDR3 comprises 13 residues. CDR3 bases: TGTGCCAGCAGCCCGAACCCGCCAAACATTCAGTACTTC. It specifies CASSPNPPNIQYF.

Notes on this clonotype: At one boundary the junction diverges from the germline segment, which might be a read error. The chain is built from TRBV27 and TRBJ2-7, with TRBD2 as a possible D gene (6 bases). Germline CDR1 is MNHEY and CDR2 is SMNVEV (reference sequence). The CDR3 totals 14 residues. The CDR3 nucleotides read TGTGCCAGCAGTTTATTGCGGGAAGCCTATGAGCAGTACTTC. It encodes CASSLLREAYEQYF.

V is TRBV4-2 and J is TRBJ2-3; D could derive from TRBD1 or TRBD2 (6 bases each). From germline, CDR1 is LGHNA and CDR2 YNFKEQ. The V end was cut by 0 bases, the J end by 2 bases, with 12 bases between. The CDR3 is made up of 16 amino acids. The CDR3 protein is CASSQDGGTYTDTQYF. DNA for the CDR3: TGTGCCAGCAGCCAAGACGGCGGGACATACACAGATACGCAGTATTTT.

The gene calls are TRBV20-1 and TRBJ1-5; possible D gene TRBD1, 5 bases. This CDR3 contains 17 residues. V lost 2 bases and J 2 bases, leaving 19 bases between the germline ends. Germline CDR1 DFQATT, CDR2 SNEGSKA (reference sequence). The CDR3 DNA reads TGCAGTGCTAGACCTTGGTTCGGGGGTGTGGGCAATCAGCCCCAGCATTTT. Its translation: CSARPWFGGVGNQPQHF.

This clonotype was counted a few times. The V gene is TRBV6-2 or TRBV6-3, the J gene TRBJ2-1, with D possibly matching TRBD2 (7 bases). Trimming took 2 bases from V and 5 from J, leaving 10 bases between them. CDR1 and CDR2 from the germline V gene are MNHEY and SVGEGT. There are 14 residues in the CDR3. CDR3 DNA sequence: TGTGCCAGCAGTTACACGGGGGGCCACAATGAGCAGTTCTTC. As protein: CASSYTGGHNEQFF.

This clonotype was counted between two and nine times. The rearrangement uses TRBV9 and TRBJ2-7; D is possibly TRBD2 (6 bases). The V gene's germline CDR1 is SGDLS and CDR2 YYNGEE. The CDR3 consists of 16 residues. V was trimmed by 2 bases and J by 8 bases, leaving 23 bases between them. CDR3 sequence: CASSVSPGTLKDQQYF. CDR3 in DNA: TGTGCCAGCAGCGTGAGCCCCGGGACTCTGAAGGACCAGCAGTACTTC. The whole variable domain, remainder taken from reference TRBV9 and TRBJ2-7, is DSGVTQTPKHLITATGQRVTLRCSPRSGDLSVYWYQQSLDQGLQFLIQYYNGEERAKGNILERFSAQQFPDLHSELNLSSLELGDSALYFCASSVSPGTLKDQQYFGPGTRLTVT.

The chain combines TRBV5-5 with TRBJ1-5; TRBD1 might be the D (6 bases). Germline V gives CDR1 SGHKS, CDR2 YYEKEE (reference sequence). CDR3 length: 15 amino acids. Between the trimmed V and J ends, which lost 4 bases and 5 bases, there was a span of 16 bases. In DNA, the CDR3 is TGTGCCAGCAGCCCGGCTTGGGCAGGGGATCAGCCCCAGCATTTT. It translates to CASSPAWAGDQPQHF.

V and J are TRBV20-1 and TRBJ1-2; possible D gene TRBD1, 5 bases. The CDR3 runs 11 residues. CDR1 is DFQATT, CDR2 SNEGSKA, per germline (reference sequence). V gave up 5 bases and J gave up 5 bases, with 9 bases separating them. CDR3: CSASRDYGYTF. The CDR3 bases are TGCAGTGCTTCCAGGGATTATGGCTACACCTTC.

This clonotype has only a few counts. The chain uses TRBV7-2 and TRBJ2-5; D might be TRBD2 (7 bases). The CDR3 contains 16 residues. Germline-derived CDR1 and CDR2 are SGHTA and FQGNSA. Trimming cost V 5 bases and J 2 bases, with 18 bases left between them. CDR3 in DNA: TGTGCCAGCAGCCCAGGACTAGGAGGGGGGCAAGAGACCCAGTACTTC. Protein sequence: CASSPGLGGGQETQYF.

This clonotype was counted only a few times. The chain uses TRBV4-1 and TRBJ2-3; TRBD2 matches at 8 bases. The ends lost 1 base at V and 6 bases at J; junction bases unmatched: 6. Germline-derived CDR1 and CDR2 are MGHRA and YSYEKL. The CDR3 totals 15 residues. CDR3 nucleotides: TGCGCCAGCAGCCAAGCTAGGACTAGCCTTGATACGCAGTATTTT. Amino acids: CASSQARTSLDTQYF.